Below, 14 T cell receptor beta chains from the same sample are listed, as sequenced in a study of blood T cell repertoires in COVID-19. Clones were read by immunoSEQ multiplex PCR, and TCRdb kept only the in-frame ones, dropping some. This sample has about 200,000 clones, with 89% found just once. Sequenced: PBMCs or T cells enriched from blood (not recorded which). Source of these receptors: a woman in her twenties or thirties with acute COVID-19.

This clone was observed once. V is TRBV4-3 and J is TRBJ2-5, with D possibly being TRBD2 (7 bases). The length of the CDR3 is 14 residues. The V gene's germline CDR1 is LGHNA and CDR2 YSLEER. V was clipped by 0 bases and J by 5 bases, with 10 bases between them. The CDR3 loop is CASSQDRGGETQYF. The CDR3 DNA reads as TGCGCCAGCAGCCAAGACAGGGGAGGGGAGACCCAGTACTTC.

This clone has more than one count but fewer than ten. The chain uses TRBV5-4 and TRBJ1-1, with 9 positions matching TRBD1. The V gene's germline CDR1 is SGHNT and CDR2 YYREEE (reference sequence). This CDR3 spans 16 amino acids. V lost 4 bases, J lost 4 bases, and 11 bases stayed unmatched. The CDR3 spells CASSRTGTGFPTEAFF. In nucleotides, the CDR3 is TGTGCCAGCAGCAGAACCGGGACAGGGTTCCCCACTGAAGCTTTCTTT. The entire variable domain, with the rest obtained from reference TRBV5-4 and TRBJ1-1, is as follows: ETGVTQSPTHLIKTRGQQVTLRCSSQSGHNTVSWYQQALGQGPQFIFQYYREEENGRGNFPPRFSGLQFPNYSSELNVNALELDDSALYLCASSRTGTGFPTEAFFGQGTRLTVV.

The V call is TRBV24-1, the J call TRBJ2-3; 10 bases agree with TRBD2. The germline CDR1 and CDR2 sequences are KGHDR and SFDVKD. The CDR3 spans 17 residues. With V trimmed by 0 bases and J by 3 bases, 5 bases remained unmatched. The CDR3 loop reads CATSDLGAGGLTDTQYF. The CDR3 bases are TGTGCCACCAGTGATTTGGGAGCGGGGGGGCTGACAGATACGCAGTATTTT.

In DNA form, the CDR3 reads TGTGCCAGCAGATTAGCGGGGGGGCAAGAGACCCAGTACTTC. Its translation: CASRLAGGQETQYF. The chain links TRBV6-5 to TRBJ2-5; 11 positions agree with TRBD2. The CDR3 contains 14 residues. V trimming: 6 bases; J trimming: 2 bases; junction bases outside the gene matches: 2. Per germline, CDR1 MNHEY and CDR2 SVGAGI.

The table lists this clone with a count of one. This sequence joins TRBV2 and TRBJ2-3; 14 nucleotides agree with TRBD2. The CDR3 has 19 residues. V was pared by 7 bases and J by 1 base, with 13 bases of the junction left unmatched. Germline V gene lookup returns CDR1 SNHLY and CDR2 FYNNEI. The CDR3 spells CASTHTPGLAGARTDTQYF. CDR3 sequence (DNA): TGTGCCAGCACCCATACTCCGGGACTAGCGGGGGCCCGCACAGATACGCAGTATTTT. The full variable domain, with the rest looked up from reference TRBV2 and TRBJ2-3, is EPEVTQTPSHQVTQMGQEVILRCVPISNHLYFYWYRQILGQKVEFLVSFYNNEISEKSEIFDDQFSVERPDGSNFTLKIRSTKLEDSAMYFCASTHTPGLAGARTDTQYFGPGTRLTVL.

The chain uses TRBV9 and TRBJ2-5, with D hard to call. Trimming stripped 2 bases from V and 5 bases from J, with 10 bases between. Germline loops: CDR1 SGDLS, CDR2 YYNGEE. CDR3 length: 13 amino acids. The DNA for the CDR3 is TGTGCCAGCAGCGTTGCCCCTACTGAGACCCAGTACTTC. It yields the protein CASSVAPTETQYF.

A single count supports this clone. The chain joins TRBV30 to TRBJ1-2; D possibly corresponds to TRBD1 (5 bases). Germline-derived CDR1 and CDR2 are GTSNPN and SVGIG (reference sequence). Trimming stripped 5 bases from V and 5 bases from J, with 12 bases between. This CDR3 is built from 12 residues. The CDR3 DNA is TGTGCCTGGTCACAGGCGGAATATGGCTACACCTTC. It codes for CAWSQAEYGYTF.

This chain connects TRBV2 to TRBJ1-6; 10 bases are a match to TRBD1. The CDR3 spans 15 residues. Trimming cost V 6 bases and J 7 bases; bases outside gene matches: 6. Germline V gene sequence: CDR1 SNHLY, CDR2 FYNNEI. CDR3 loop: CASRGAGQGNSPLHF. Here the CDR3 DNA reads TGTGCCAGCAGAGGCGCGGGACAGGGGAATTCACCCCTCCACTTT.

CDR3 DNA sequence: TGTGCCAGTAGTATAGTTGGACAGAAAGTCCATGAGCAGTTCTTC. Encoded protein: CASSIVGQKVHEQFF. The rearrangement uses TRBV19 and TRBJ2-1; D may be TRBD1 (6 bases). The V gene lost 1 base and the J gene lost 8 bases, with 15 bases spanning the gap. Germline V lookup: CDR1 LNHDA, CDR2 SQIVND (reference sequence). The CDR3 contains 15 residues.

The gene calls are TRBV20-1 and TRBJ1-2; a weak D match, TRBD1 (5 bases). Trimming took off 3 bases at V and 4 bases at J, with 12 bases between the two ends. The CDR3 length is 13 residues. Germline V gene sequence: CDR1 DFQATT, CDR2 SNEGSKA (reference sequence). Written as DNA, the CDR3 is TGCAGTGCTAGTGCGGGGGAGGGCTATGGCTACACCTTC. Translated: CSASAGEGYGYTF.

CDR3 sequence reads: CASSPYMNTEAFF. In DNA form, the CDR3 reads TGTGCCAGCAGTCCGTATATGAACACTGAAGCTTTCTTT. V gene TRBV12-3 or TRBV12-4 combines with J gene TRBJ1-1; D call uncertain. The CDR3 consists of 13 residues. V shed 5 bases and J shed 0 bases, with 7 bases lying between them.

The chain employs TRBV19 and TRBJ2-5; TRBD2 might be the D (5 bases). CDR1 is LNHDA and CDR2 is SQIVND in the germline V gene (reference sequence). V was trimmed by 3 bases and J by 2 bases, leaving 13 bases between them. CDR3 length: 15 amino acids. CDR3 sequence (DNA): TGTGCCAGTAGTATTTGGCCAGCGGATCAAGAGACCCAGTACTTC. The encoded protein is CASSIWPADQETQYF.

The chain is built from TRBV27 and TRBJ1-1, with D maybe TRBD1 (6 bases). The CDR3 length is 16 residues. V was shortened by 5 bases and J by 5 bases, with 21 bases between the two germline ends. Germline assignment: CDR1 MNHEY and CDR2 SMNVEV (reference sequence). The CDR3 sequence: CASSTTYRVSRTEAFF. The CDR3 DNA reads as TGTGCCAGCAGTACCACGTACAGGGTTTCGCGGACTGAAGCTTTCTTT.

The chain joins TRBV11-2 to TRBJ1-6; 7 positions match TRBD1. The CDR3 consists of 17 residues. The V and J ends lost 1 base and 8 bases, in that order; junction bases with no gene match: 11. CDR1 is SGHAT and CDR2 is FQNNGV in the germline V gene. CDR3 protein: CASSLGTLPGGHSPLHF. The CDR3 DNA sequence: TGTGCCAGCAGCTTAGGGACCCTGCCAGGGGGGCATTCACCCCTCCACTTT.